The subject of this entry is one TCR beta chain. Antigen unknown. From germline, CDR1 is SEHNR and CDR2 FQNEAQ (reference sequence). The CDR3 consists of 16 residues. Losses at the gene ends were 6 bases for V and 4 bases for J; bases not matched to a gene: 11. The study drew its donors from healthy HIV-negative adults without recent acute infections or vaccinations. Clones were read by immunoSEQ multiplex PCR, and TCRdb kept only the in-frame ones, dropping some. The sample comprises 400,000 or so clones, around 96% of which are singletons, and around 0.3% rests with the top ten. These data are taken from a study of shared clonotypes between healthy human individuals. Study-wide results and caveats: Non-shared clonotypes showed lower generation probabilities than clonotypes common to all four donors. Large sequencing depth failed to make sorted-subset sequencing complete, rarefaction showed.

The receptor was derived from a man under 40 in good health. The sample taken for sequencing was memory CD8+ T cells sorted from blood. As for subset: CD45RO+ cells pooled with CCR7-negative TemRA cells. This sequence joins TRBV7-9 and TRBJ2-3; 9 nucleotides match TRBD1. The CDR3 nucleotides read TGTGCCAGCAGGAACCCTAACAGGGGGCTCTCAGATACGCAGTATTTT. Encoded protein: CASRNPNRGLSDTQYF.